The sequence of this TCR beta chain was determined in a study of Ad26.COV2.S vaccination and SARS-CoV-2 variants. Study background: Ad26.COV2.S shots went into the muscle once or twice, 56 days apart.

The study's findings and limits: Placebo recipients showed lower spike-specific TCR breadth than vaccinees.

Treatment reported: around 19 received Ad26.COV2.S at low or high dose, single or two shots; several received placebo; per-sample allocation not given. Each sample was drawn 63 days after the first injection (of vaccine or placebo). As regards this clone: Its antigen is unknown.

The table came from immunoSEQ multiplex PCR; TCRdb's copy has only in-frame clones and leaves some out. The sample gives some 410,000 clones, about nine tenths of which show up once; less than 2% is in the top ten. The V gene lost 5 bases and the J gene lost 2 bases, with 12 bases spanning the gap. Germline assignment: CDR1 LNHDA and CDR2 SQIVND (reference sequence). The CDR3 runs 15 residues. The receptor comes from a person between 18 and 65 years old who received the Ad26.COV2.S COVID-19 vaccine or a placebo. The rearrangement joins TRBV19 to TRBJ1-4; D call uncertain. Sample: peripheral blood, taken in a trial of Ad26.COV2.S vaccine versus placebo. Here the CDR3 reads CASSEGTSTNEKLFF. CDR3 bases: TGTGCCAGTAGTGAGGGTACATCGACTAATGAAAAACTGTTTTTT.